Below are 20 T cell receptor beta chains sequenced from a single sample in a study of cytomegalovirus exposure and HLA in healthy donors. The PCR ran on 60 Vbeta and 13 Jbeta primers. Only in-frame clones appear in the TCRdb table, and some are missing; sequencing was by immunoSEQ multiplex PCR. The sample's table shows approximately 37,000 clones. Sequencing was performed on PBMCs. The source is a man between 40 and 49 years old in good health and CMV-seropositive.

The chain carries TRBV5-5 and TRBJ2-1, with a possible D match to TRBD1 (6 bases). CDR1 and CDR2 from the germline V gene are SGHKS and YYEKEE (reference sequence). The CDR3 consists of 16 residues. Trimming left V 0 bases short and J 2 bases short, with 12 bases between. CDR3: CASSLGGPSTYNEQFF. The CDR3 DNA reads as TGTGCCAGCAGCTTGGGGGGGCCTAGCACCTACAATGAGCAGTTCTTC.

The chain recombines TRBV7-8 with TRBJ2-5; a possible D gene is TRBD1 (5 bases). The J call is in doubt because the DNA end fits TRBJ2-7 better. This CDR3 spans 15 amino acids. Germline CDR1 SGHVS, CDR2 FQNEAQ. In DNA, the CDR3 is TGTGCCAGCAGCTTAGGGGCAGGGCCCACCTACGAGCAGTACTTC. Translation: CASSLGAGPTYEQYF.

The V call is TRBV27, the J call TRBJ1-1; possible D gene TRBD1, 5 bases. V was trimmed by 2 bases and J by 5 bases, leaving 18 bases between them. The germline V gene has CDR1 MNHEY and CDR2 SMNVEV (reference sequence). This CDR3 is built from 16 residues. CDR3 amino acids: CASSLSLGVMGTEAFF. CDR3 DNA sequence: TGTGCCAGCAGTTTAAGTTTAGGGGTGATGGGTACTGAAGCTTTCTTT.

The CDR3 coding sequence is TGTGCCAGCAGCCAAGATCGTGCGAGCTATGGCTACACCTTC. Its translation is CASSQDRASYGYTF. V gene TRBV4-2 combines with J gene TRBJ1-2; D unresolved. This CDR3 region has 14 residues. Germline loops: CDR1 LGHNA, CDR2 YNFKEQ. The V and J ends lost 0 bases and 4 bases respectively, with 9 bases between them.

The gene calls are TRBV30 and TRBJ2-1, with D unclear. Germline values: CDR1 GTSNPN, CDR2 SVGIG (reference sequence). The CDR3 length is 16 residues. V was shortened by 2 bases and J by 1 base, with 15 bases between the two germline ends. The CDR3 DNA reads TGTGCCTGGAGTATCCCCGTCAGGCGATCCTACAATGAGCAGTTCTTC. Its protein product is CAWSIPVRRSYNEQFF.

The chain carries TRBV7-3 and TRBJ2-1; D remains unclear. V shed 2 bases and J shed 5 bases, with 7 bases lying between them. The CDR3 contains 13 residues. Germline V gene lookup returns CDR1 SGHTA and CDR2 FQGTGA. The CDR3 spells CASSLGQNNEQFF. The CDR3 nucleotides are TGTGCCAGCAGCTTAGGCCAGAACAATGAGCAGTTCTTC.

With regard to this clone: At one of its ends the junction is not consistent with the germline gene, which may arise from a read error. The chain uses TRBV9 and TRBJ2-5; tentatively, D is TRBD2 (5 bases). Germline-derived CDR1 and CDR2 are SGDLS and YYNGEE. The length of the CDR3 is 14 residues. CDR3 in amino acids: CASSVETHWETRYF. DNA of the CDR3: TGTGCCAGCAGCGTAGAAACACATTGGGAGACCCGGTACTTC.

The rearrangement joins TRBV18 to TRBJ2-7; D is perhaps TRBD2 (7 bases). The CDR3 totals 15 residues. Deletions cut 4 bases from V and 6 bases from J, with 19 bases between. Germline loops: CDR1 KGHSH, CDR2 LQKENI. The CDR3 protein is CASSLLNGGAGEQYF. In DNA form, the CDR3 reads TGTGCCAGCTCACTTTTGAATGGGGGGGCAGGCGAGCAGTACTTC. Drawing the rest from reference TRBV18 and TRBJ2-7, the complete variable domain is NAGVMQNPRHLVRRRGQEARLRCSPMKGHSHVYWYRQLPEEGLKFMVYLQKENIIDESGMPKERFSAEFPKEGPSILRIQQVVRGDSAAYFCASSLLNGGAGEQYFGPGTRLTVT.

The J gene is TRBJ2-5, the V gene TRBV14; TRBD2 is a possible D gene (5 bases). The end of the DNA aligns better with TRBJ2-7, so the J call may be wrong. CDR3 length equals 15 residues. The germline V gene has CDR1 SGHDN and CDR2 FVKESK. CDR3: CASSQGRGSSYEQYF. DNA of the CDR3: TGTGCCAGCAGCCAAGGCCGGGGATCCTCCTACGAGCAGTACTTC.

The rearrangement joins TRBV30 to TRBJ2-1; a possible D gene is TRBD2 (7 bases). This CDR3 is 16 amino acids long. V dropped 4 bases and J dropped 7 bases, with 23 bases sitting between them. Germline V lookup: CDR1 GTSNPN, CDR2 SVGIG (reference sequence). CDR3 residues: CAWIPGGLQKGNEQFF. As DNA, the CDR3 is TGTGCCTGGATCCCCGGGGGGCTCCAAAAGGGAAATGAGCAGTTCTTC.

The chain carries TRBV11-2 and TRBJ2-5; 8 positions agree with TRBD2. J gave up 5 bases and V 1 base, and 6 bases lay outside the gene matches. Germline values: CDR1 SGHAT, CDR2 FQNNGV. The CDR3 sequence is 15 residues long. This CDR3 reads CASSLVKRGGETQYF. In DNA form, the CDR3 reads TGTGCCAGCAGCTTAGTTAAACGGGGGGGGGAGACCCAGTACTTC.

The CDR3 nucleotides read TGTGCCAGCAGCCGGACTAGCGGGGCCCTCTCCTACAATGAGCAGTTCTTC. Translation gives CASSRTSGALSYNEQFF. V usage is TRBV5-4 and J usage is TRBJ2-1; TRBD2 aligns across 12 bases. The germline V gene has CDR1 SGHNT and CDR2 YYREEE (reference sequence). CDR3 length: 17 amino acids. Trimming at V came to 4 bases and at J to 0 bases, leaving 5 bases not matched to a gene. Full variable domain (outside the CDR3, taken from reference TRBV5-4 and TRBJ2-1): ETGVTQSPTHLIKTRGQQVTLRCSSQSGHNTVSWYQQALGQGPQFIFQYYREEENGRGNFPPRFSGLQFPNYSSELNVNALELDDSALYLCASSRTSGALSYNEQFFGPGTRLTVL.

The chain carries TRBV15 and TRBJ1-2; 9 nucleotides match TRBD1. The CDR3 consists of 19 residues. The trim removed 0 bases at V and 0 bases at J, leaving 11 bases unmatched. The germline V gene has CDR1 LNHNV and CDR2 YYDKDF (reference sequence). This CDR3 is CATSRDLMGQGISNYGYTF. The CDR3 nucleotides read TGTGCCACCAGCAGAGATCTGATGGGACAGGGAATATCTAACTATGGCTACACCTTC.

This rearrangement joins TRBV7-9 to TRBJ1-2; D gene uncertain. The V end lost 5 bases, the J end lost 3 bases, and 7 bases lay between the germline ends. This CDR3 is built from 12 residues. The germline CDR1 and CDR2 sequences are SEHNR and FQNEAQ (reference sequence). The CDR3 bases are TGTGCCAGCAGCCTCCAGGACTATGGCTACACCTTC. As protein: CASSLQDYGYTF.

The V call is TRBV18, the J call TRBJ1-1; D unclear. The CDR3 totals 15 residues. CDR1 and CDR2 (germline): KGHSH, LQKENI. V shed 0 bases and J shed 3 bases, with 11 bases lying between them. The CDR3 DNA sequence: TGTGCCAGCTCACCACCAGCGGCTTGGGACACTGAAGCTTTCTTT. Translation gives CASSPPAAWDTEAFF.

The chain uses TRBV7-8 and TRBJ1-2; 7 bases fit TRBD1. This CDR3 comprises 14 residues. J lost 3 bases, V lost 1 base, and 2 bases had no gene match. Germline V gene sequence: CDR1 SGHVS, CDR2 FQNEAQ. This CDR3 reads CASSLGTGHYGYTF. CDR3 nucleotides: TGTGCCAGCAGCTTAGGGACAGGTCACTATGGCTACACCTTC.

For this clone: The conserved closing phenylalanine or tryptophan is absent in this CDR3, likely reflecting a read error. The DNA is left out, because the CDR3 cannot be placed on it with certainty; the CDR3 is given as TCRdb lists it. The chain is built from TRBV20-1 and TRBJ1-1. The CDR3 is 10 amino acids long, termini counted. Germline V CDR1 and CDR2: DFQATT, SNEGSKA (reference sequence). CDR3 amino acids: CSASQSEGGL.

V gene TRBV5-8 combines with J gene TRBJ2-1, with 9 bases matching TRBD2. The V segment lost 2 bases and the J segment 8 bases; nucleotides outside the gene matches: 11. CDR1 SGHTS and CDR2 YDEGEE come from the germline V gene. The CDR3 runs to 16 residues. The CDR3 sequence: CASSFVAGASGHEQFF. CDR3 DNA: TGTGCCAGCAGCTTCGTAGCGGGAGCTTCGGGACATGAGCAGTTCTTC.

The gene calls are TRBV4-1 and TRBJ2-5, with 7 nucleotides matching TRBD2. The closer fit of TRBJ2-7 to the DNA end suggests the J call may be wrong. Germline V gives CDR1 MGHRA, CDR2 YSYEKL. The CDR3 is made up of 15 amino acids. CDR3 loop: CASSPSGGSSYEQYF. The CDR3 coding sequence is TGCGCCAGCAGCCCCTCGGGGGGAAGCTCCTACGAGCAGTACTTC.

The rearrangement links TRBV30 to TRBJ2-4, with D uncertain. V lost 2 bases and J lost 8, with 10 bases in between. CDR3 length: 12 residues. Germline-derived CDR1 and CDR2 are GTSNPN and SVGIG (reference sequence). DNA for the CDR3: TGTGCCTGGAGTTCCAATCCGGACATTCAGTACTTC. Its protein product is CAWSSNPDIQYF.